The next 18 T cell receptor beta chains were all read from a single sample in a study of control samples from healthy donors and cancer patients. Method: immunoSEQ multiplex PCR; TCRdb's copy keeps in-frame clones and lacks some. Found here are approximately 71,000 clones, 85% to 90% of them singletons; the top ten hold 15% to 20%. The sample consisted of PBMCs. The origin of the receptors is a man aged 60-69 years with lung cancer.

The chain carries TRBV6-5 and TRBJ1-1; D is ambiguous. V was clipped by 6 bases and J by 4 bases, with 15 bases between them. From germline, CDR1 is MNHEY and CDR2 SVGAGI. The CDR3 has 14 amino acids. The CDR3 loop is CASRDPGKVTEAFF. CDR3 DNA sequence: TGTGCCAGCAGAGATCCCGGCAAGGTCACTGAAGCTTTCTTT.

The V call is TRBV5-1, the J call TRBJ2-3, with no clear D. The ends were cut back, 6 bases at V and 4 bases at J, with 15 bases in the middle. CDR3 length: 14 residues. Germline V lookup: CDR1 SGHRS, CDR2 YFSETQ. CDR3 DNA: TGCGCCAGCAAAAATTACCCCCAGGCAGATACGCAGTATTTT. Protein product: CASKNYPQADTQYF.

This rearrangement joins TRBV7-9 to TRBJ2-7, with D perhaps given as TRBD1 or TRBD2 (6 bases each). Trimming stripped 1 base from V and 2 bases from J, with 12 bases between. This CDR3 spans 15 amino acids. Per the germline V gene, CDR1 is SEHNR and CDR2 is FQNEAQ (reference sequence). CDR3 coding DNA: TGTGCCAGCAGCTTAGGGTATGGGGGGCCCTACGAGCAGTACGTC. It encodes CASSLGYGGPYEQYV.

The CDR3 loop is CAISGRQGGESPLHF. For the CDR3, the DNA is TGTGCCATCAGTGGGAGACAGGGCGGAGAATCACCCCTCCACTTT. V usage is TRBV10-3 and J usage is TRBJ1-6; TRBD1 agrees at 7 bases. V lost 4 bases, J lost 10 bases, and 10 bases stayed unmatched. Germline-derived CDR1 and CDR2 are ENHRY and SYGVKD. This CDR3 has 15 amino acids.

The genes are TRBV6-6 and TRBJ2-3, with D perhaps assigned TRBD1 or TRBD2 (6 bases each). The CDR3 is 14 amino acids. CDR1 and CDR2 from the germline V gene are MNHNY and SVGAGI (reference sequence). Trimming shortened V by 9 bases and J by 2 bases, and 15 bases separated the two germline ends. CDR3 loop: CASRRGAVTDTQYF. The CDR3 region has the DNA TGTGCCAGTCGAAGGGGGGCGGTCACAGATACGCAGTATTTT.

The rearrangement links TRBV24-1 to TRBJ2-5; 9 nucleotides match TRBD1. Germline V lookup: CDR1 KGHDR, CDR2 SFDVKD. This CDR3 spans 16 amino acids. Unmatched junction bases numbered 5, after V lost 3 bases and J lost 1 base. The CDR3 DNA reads TGTGCCACCAGTGATCGGGACAGGGTTCCCCAAGAGACCCAGTACTTC. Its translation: CATSDRDRVPQETQYF.

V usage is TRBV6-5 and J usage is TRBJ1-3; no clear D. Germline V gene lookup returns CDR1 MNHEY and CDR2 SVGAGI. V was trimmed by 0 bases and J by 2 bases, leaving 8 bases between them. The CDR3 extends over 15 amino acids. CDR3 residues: CASSYSTDPGNTIYF. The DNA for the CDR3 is TGTGCCAGCAGTTACTCGACGGACCCTGGAAACACCATATATTTT.

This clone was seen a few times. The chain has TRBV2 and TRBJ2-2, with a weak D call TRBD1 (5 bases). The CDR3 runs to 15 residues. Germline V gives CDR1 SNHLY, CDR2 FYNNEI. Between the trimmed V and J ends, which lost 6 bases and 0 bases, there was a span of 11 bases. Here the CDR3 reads CASSFIQANTGELFF. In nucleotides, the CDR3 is TGTGCCAGCAGCTTTATACAGGCGAACACCGGGGAGCTGTTTTTT.

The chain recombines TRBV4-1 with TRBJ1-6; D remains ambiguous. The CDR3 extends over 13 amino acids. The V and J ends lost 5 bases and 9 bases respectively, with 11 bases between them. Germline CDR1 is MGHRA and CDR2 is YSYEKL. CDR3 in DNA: TGCGCCAGCAGCGGGAAAGGGAGTTCACCCCTCCACTTT. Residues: CASSGKGSSPLHF.

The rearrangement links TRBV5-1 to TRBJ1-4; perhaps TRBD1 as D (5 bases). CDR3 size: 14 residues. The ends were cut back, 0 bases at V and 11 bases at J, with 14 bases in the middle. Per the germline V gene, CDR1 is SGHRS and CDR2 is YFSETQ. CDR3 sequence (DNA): TGCGCCAGCAGCTTGGAGCGGGTGGGGCAGAAACTGTTTTTT. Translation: CASSLERVGQKLFF.

CDR3 amino acids: CASSVLGAYNEQFF. The DNA of the CDR3 is TGTGCCAGCAGCGTCCTGGGGGCCTACAATGAGCAGTTCTTC. V usage is TRBV9 and J usage is TRBJ2-1; the D call may be TRBD1 or TRBD2 (5 bases each). Germline V CDR1 and CDR2: SGDLS, YYNGEE. Trimming shortened V by 2 bases and J by 2 bases, and 8 bases separated the two germline ends. This CDR3 has 14 amino acids. Filled out from reference TRBV9 and TRBJ2-1, the complete variable domain reads DSGVTQTPKHLITATGQRVTLRCSPRSGDLSVYWYQQSLDQGLQFLIQYYNGEERAKGNILERFSAQQFPDLHSELNLSSLELGDSALYFCASSVLGAYNEQFFGPGTRLTVL.

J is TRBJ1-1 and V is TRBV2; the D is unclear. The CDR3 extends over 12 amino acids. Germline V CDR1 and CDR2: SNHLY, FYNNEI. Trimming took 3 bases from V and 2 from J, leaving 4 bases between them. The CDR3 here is CASSDPNTEAFF. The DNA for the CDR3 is TGTGCCAGCAGTGACCCTAACACTGAAGCTTTCTTT.

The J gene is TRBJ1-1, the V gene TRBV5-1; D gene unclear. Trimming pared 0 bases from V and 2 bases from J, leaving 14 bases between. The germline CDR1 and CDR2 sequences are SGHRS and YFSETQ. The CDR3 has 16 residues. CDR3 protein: CASSLVSLGSNTEAFF. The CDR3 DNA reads TGCGCCAGCAGCTTGGTTTCCCTGGGGTCAAACACTGAAGCTTTCTTT.

The CDR3 sequence is CASSQVAGGGDEQFF. CDR3 nucleotide sequence: TGTGCCAGCAGCCAAGTAGCGGGGGGTGGGGATGAGCAGTTCTTC. The V and J genes are TRBV5-4 and TRBJ2-1, with 10 bases lining up with TRBD2. The V gene's germline CDR1 is SGHNT and CDR2 YYREEE (reference sequence). The ends lost 4 bases at V and 8 bases at J; junction bases unmatched: 9. This CDR3 has 15 amino acids.

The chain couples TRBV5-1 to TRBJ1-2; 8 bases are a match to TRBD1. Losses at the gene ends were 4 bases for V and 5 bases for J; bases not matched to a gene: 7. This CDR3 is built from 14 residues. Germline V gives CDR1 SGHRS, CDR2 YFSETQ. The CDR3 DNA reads TGCGCCAGCAGCCTGGACAGGGTCGATTATGGCTACACCTTC. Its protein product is CASSLDRVDYGYTF.

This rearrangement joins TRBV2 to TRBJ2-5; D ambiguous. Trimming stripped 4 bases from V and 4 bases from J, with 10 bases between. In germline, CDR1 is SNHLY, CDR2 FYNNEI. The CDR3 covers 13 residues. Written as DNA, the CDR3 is TGTGCCAGCAGTGCCCAGTTGCTAGAGACCCAGTACTTC. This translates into CASSAQLLETQYF.

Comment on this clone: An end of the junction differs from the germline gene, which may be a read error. The CDR3 sequence is CASSGPGPAISF. The CDR3 DNA reads TGTGCCAGCAGTGGACCGGGACCCGCGATTTCGTTT. The chain is built from TRBV12-3 or TRBV12-4 and TRBJ1-6, with D possibly TRBD1 on 5 matching bases. The CDR3 loop spans 12 amino acids.

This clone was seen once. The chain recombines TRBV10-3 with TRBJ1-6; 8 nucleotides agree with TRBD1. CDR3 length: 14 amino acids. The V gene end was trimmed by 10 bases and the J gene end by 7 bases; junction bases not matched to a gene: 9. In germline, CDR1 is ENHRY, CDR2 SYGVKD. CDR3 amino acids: CATGDRGLNSPLHF. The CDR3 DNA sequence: TGTGCCACTGGAGACAGGGGTCTGAATTCACCCCTCCACTTT.